This T cell receptor beta chain was sequenced during a study of shared clonotypes between healthy human individuals. Study overall: In total, the donors were a couple of women and three men aged 18 to 49. Study-level points and caveats: Several donors shared around 5.1% of their naive CD4 clonotypes.

Germline loops: CDR1 SGHNT, CDR2 YYREEE (reference sequence). There are 14 residues in the CDR3. After removal of 4 bases from V and 4 bases from J, the junction contained 7 bases not matched to a gene. As regards this clone: No antigen is known for it.

Method: immunoSEQ multiplex PCR; TCRdb's copy keeps in-frame clones and lacks some. The table includes around 700,000 clones, roughly 70% detected once. This sequence was found in a woman in her 30s in good health. The V gene is TRBV5-4, the J gene TRBJ2-7; TRBD2 aligns across 8 bases. Sequenced: memory CD4+ T cells sorted from blood. Subset noted: CD45RA-negative fraction. The CDR3 here is CASSSSGTAYEQYF. The CDR3 DNA reads TGTGCCAGCAGCAGTAGCGGGACTGCTTACGAGCAGTACTTC.